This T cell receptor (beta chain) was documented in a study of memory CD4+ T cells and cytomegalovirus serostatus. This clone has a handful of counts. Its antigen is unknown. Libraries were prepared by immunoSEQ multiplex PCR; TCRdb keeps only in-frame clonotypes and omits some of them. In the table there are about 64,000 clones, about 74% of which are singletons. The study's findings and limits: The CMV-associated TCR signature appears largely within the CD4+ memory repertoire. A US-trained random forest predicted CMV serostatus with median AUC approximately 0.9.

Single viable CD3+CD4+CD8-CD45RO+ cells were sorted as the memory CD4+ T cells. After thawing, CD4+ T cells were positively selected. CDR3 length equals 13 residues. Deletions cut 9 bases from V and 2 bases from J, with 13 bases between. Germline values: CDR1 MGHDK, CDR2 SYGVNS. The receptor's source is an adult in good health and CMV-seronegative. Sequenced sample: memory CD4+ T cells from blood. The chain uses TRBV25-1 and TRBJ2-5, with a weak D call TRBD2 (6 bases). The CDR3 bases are TGTGCCAGTGGACGGGGAGGACAAGAGACCCAGTACTTC. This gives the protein CASGRGGQETQYF.